This TCR beta chain emerged from a study of cytomegalovirus exposure and HLA in healthy donors. Germline lookup yields CDR1 SGHTA and CDR2 FQGNSA. V lost 3 bases, J lost 2 bases, and 11 bases lay in between. This CDR3 is 15 amino acids long. PCR amplification relied on 60 Vbeta primers (plus 13 Jbeta primers). This table comes from immunoSEQ multiplex PCR, and its TCRdb copy is limited to in-frame clones, with some not included. The table records about 270,000 clones, 72% of them present only once. General study points: Researchers left out some V segments, among them TRBV6-2 and TRBV6-3, as indistinguishable.

Comments on this clone: Its cognate antigen is unknown.

The TCR comes from a female donor in good health and CMV-seronegative. V is TRBV7-2 and J is TRBJ1-5; TRBD1 is a possible D gene (6 bases). The sequencing input was PBMCs. CDR3 nucleotide sequence: TGTGCCAGCAGCTTGAGGGGGGGCGGCAATCAGCCCCAGCATTTT. It codes for CASSLRGGGNQPQHF.